This entry lists 25 T cell receptor beta chains sequenced from one sample in a study of identical twins. TCRdb reprocessed the 5' RACE reads via MiXCR and lists one record per CDR3 protein. The repertoire holds around 340,000 distinct CDR3 sequences, with around 9% as singletons. The sequenced material came from naive T cells sorted from blood. These receptors were collected from a woman in her fifties or sixties in good health.

The chain recombines TRBV5-5 with TRBJ1-3; unclear D gene. Trimming pared 1 base from V and 0 bases from J, leaving 5 bases between. There are 14 residues in the CDR3. Germline-derived CDR1 and CDR2 are SGHKS and YYEKEE (reference sequence). Here the CDR3 DNA reads TGTGCCAGCAGCTTGCCGGGCTCTGGAAACACCATATATTTT. Its protein product is CASSLPGSGNTIYF.

J is TRBJ1-1 and V is TRBV20-1; 9 bases line up with TRBD1. V shed 5 bases, J shed 4 bases, and the junction held 11 bases outside the gene matches. The CDR3 is 15 amino acids. CDR1 and CDR2 (germline): DFQATT, SNEGSKA (reference sequence). CDR3 DNA sequence: TGCAGTGCTCCCGGGACAGGGTACGGAGGCACTGAAGCTTTCTTT. Amino acid sequence: CSAPGTGYGGTEAFF.

This clonotype was counted many times. Written as DNA, the CDR3 is TGCAGTGCTAGAACCGACCGGTGGCGAGTCAATGAGCAGTTCTTC. This translates into CSARTDRWRVNEQFF. This chain links TRBV20-1 with TRBJ2-1, with D unclear. Germline lookup yields CDR1 DFQATT and CDR2 SNEGSKA (reference sequence). The CDR3 is 15 residues long. With 2 bases removed from V and 6 bases from J, the gap between germline ends came to 17 bases.

The chain has TRBV5-1 and TRBJ2-3; D is possibly TRBD1 (5 bases). The CDR3 contains 15 residues. V dropped 4 bases and J dropped 11 bases, with 23 bases sitting between them. Germline V gene sequence: CDR1 SGHRS, CDR2 YFSETQ. CDR3 region: CASSPGQGLGREQYF. CDR3 nucleotide sequence: TGCGCCAGCAGCCCAGGGCAAGGGTTGGGCCGTGAGCAGTATTTT.

CDR3 sequence reads: CASSAPGNTDTQYF. CDR3 bases: TGTGCCAGCAGTGCTCCAGGGAACACAGATACGCAGTATTTT. V gene TRBV2 combines with J gene TRBJ2-3; possible D gene TRBD1, 5 bases. From germline, CDR1 is SNHLY and CDR2 FYNNEI. This CDR3 is 14 amino acids long. Trimming took 4 bases from V and 2 from J, leaving 10 bases between them.

The chain employs TRBV12-3 or TRBV12-4 and TRBJ2-2; D assignment may be TRBD1 or TRBD2 (5 bases each). The CDR3 runs to 15 residues. The V gene lost 4 bases and the J gene lost 6 bases, with 15 bases spanning the gap. The CDR3 DNA reads as TGTGCCAGCAGTTCAACGGGACCACGTGCCGGGGAGCTGTTTTTT. It is translated as CASSSTGPRAGELFF.

Comment on this clonotype: A much more abundant neighbour one base away suggests this may be a read error. This chain connects TRBV20-1 to TRBJ2-5; D is uncertain. This CDR3 region has 16 residues. With 6 bases removed from V and 2 bases from J, the gap between germline ends came to 22 bases. The germline V gene encodes CDR1 DFQATT and CDR2 SNEGSKA (reference sequence). The CDR3 DNA is TGCAGTGCCGCCTTTTTCCTCGCGACATGGCAAGAGACCCAGTACTTC. Its translation is CSAAFFLATWQETQYF.

The sample holds a few counts of this clonotype. The V and J genes are TRBV11-2 and TRBJ1-6; D gene uncertain. Germline CDR1 is SGHAT and CDR2 is FQNNGV. CDR3 length equals 16 residues. V dropped 3 bases and J dropped 0 bases, with 9 bases sitting between them. As DNA, the CDR3 is TGTGCCAGCAGCTTTTCCCCCAGCTCCTATAATTCACCCCTCCACTTT. Protein product: CASSFSPSSYNSPLHF.

This clonotype showed up many times. CDR3 loop: CASRGGQGVNEKLFF. CDR3 sequence (DNA): TGTGCCAGCAGAGGAGGACAGGGGGTTAATGAAAAACTGTTTTTT. The chain is built from TRBV28 and TRBJ1-4, with 10 bases lining up with TRBD1. V dropped 6 bases and J dropped 4; count of bases not matched to a gene: 5. The germline gives CDR1 MDHEN, CDR2 SYDVKM. This CDR3 contains 15 residues.

This clonotype has only a few counts. The rearrangement joins TRBV27 to TRBJ1-1; 8 bases line up with TRBD1. Per germline, CDR1 MNHEY and CDR2 SMNVEV (reference sequence). The CDR3 has 15 amino acids. J gave up 4 bases and V 7 bases, and 11 bases lay outside the gene matches. The CDR3: CASTPLQGGSTEAFF. DNA of the CDR3: TGTGCCAGCACCCCTCTACAGGGGGGGAGCACTGAAGCTTTCTTT.

This clonotype appeared many times. The chain carries TRBV3-1 and TRBJ2-5, with D unresolved. The CDR3 extends over 13 amino acids. The germline CDR1 and CDR2 sequences are LGHDT and YNNKEL (reference sequence). Trimming stripped 4 bases from V and 2 bases from J, with 8 bases between. The CDR3 region is CASSLAAQETQYF. The CDR3 DNA is TGTGCCAGCAGCCTCGCCGCACAAGAGACCCAGTACTTC.

This clonotype was seen a few times. The V call is TRBV29-1, the J call TRBJ2-6; 8 bases fit TRBD1. This CDR3 has 14 amino acids. Unmatched junction bases numbered 4, after V lost 5 bases and J lost 4 bases. Germline values: CDR1 SQVTM, CDR2 ANQGSEA. CDR3 residues: CSVSDRAGANVLTF. In DNA form, the CDR3 reads TGCAGCGTTTCGGACAGGGCCGGGGCCAACGTCCTGACTTTC.

Many counts were recorded for this clonotype. V and J are TRBV20-1 and TRBJ2-7, with 10 bases matching TRBD2. Trimming cost V 5 bases and J 5 bases; bases outside gene matches: 15. The CDR3 contains 16 residues. Germline CDR1 reads DFQATT; CDR2 reads SNEGSKA (reference sequence). The CDR3 is CSAGRLEAGGPHEQYF. Here the CDR3 DNA reads TGCAGTGCTGGCCGGCTAGAAGCGGGAGGGCCCCACGAGCAGTACTTC.

V usage is TRBV25-1 and J usage is TRBJ2-5; 7 bases are a match to TRBD1. CDR3 length equals 14 residues. V lost 4 bases, J lost 5 bases, and 7 bases stayed unmatched. Germline values: CDR1 MGHDK, CDR2 SYGVNS. CDR3 bases: TGTGCCAGCAGTGCATTTAGGGGGCAGGAGACCCAGTACTTC. Its translation is CASSAFRGQETQYF.

This chain links TRBV7-3 with TRBJ1-1; 7 bases are shared with TRBD1. Germline CDR1 is SGHTA and CDR2 is FQGTGA. V lost 4 bases and J lost 0; bases outside the gene matches: 8. The CDR3 contains 16 residues. The CDR3 loop is CASSSWTGGLNTEAFF. The CDR3 DNA sequence: TGTGCCAGCAGCTCGTGGACAGGCGGACTGAACACTGAAGCTTTCTTT.

Concerning this clonotype itself: With a much larger clone just one base away, this may be a read error. The chain has TRBV5-1 and TRBJ2-3; TRBD2 aligns across 11 bases. The CDR3 length is 16 residues. CDR1 is SGHRS and CDR2 is YFSETQ in the germline V gene. The CDR3, as DNA: TGCGCCTGCAGCAGGCCGACTAGCGGGACGGCAGATACGCAGTATTTT. This sequence encodes CACSRPTSGTADTQYF.

The chain couples TRBV7-6 to TRBJ2-1; D call uncertain. The V end lost 1 base, the J end lost 6 bases, and 7 bases lay between the germline ends. The CDR3 loop spans 13 amino acids. Germline values: CDR1 SGHVS, CDR2 FNYEAQ. The CDR3 region has the DNA TGTGCCAGCAGCTTAGGGCTTCGCAATGAGCAGTTCTTC. Its protein product is CASSLGLRNEQFF.

A word on this clonotype: A junction boundary mismatches the germline segment, possibly from a read error. The chain carries TRBV20-1 and TRBJ2-1; the match to TRBD2 covers 11 bases. The V gene's germline CDR1 is DFQATT and CDR2 SNEGSKA (reference sequence). The CDR3 sequence is 14 residues long. CDR3 in amino acids: CSAKPASGGNELFF. The CDR3 DNA sequence: TGCAGTGCTAAGCCGGCTAGCGGGGGGAATGAGCTGTTCTTC.

V and J are TRBV4-1 and TRBJ2-7, with D possibly matching TRBD1 (5 bases). V dropped 4 bases and J dropped 3 bases, with 13 bases sitting between them. This CDR3 has 14 residues. Germline assignment: CDR1 MGHRA and CDR2 YSYEKL. CDR3 residues: CASSPQRGGYEQYF. The CDR3 DNA follows: TGCGCCAGCAGCCCGCAAAGGGGCGGCTACGAGCAGTACTTC.

The sample holds many counts of this clonotype. The rearrangement joins TRBV5-1 to TRBJ2-1; 9 positions match TRBD2. This CDR3 contains 16 residues. CDR1 SGHRS and CDR2 YFSETQ come from the germline V gene. V shed 0 bases and J 6 bases; nucleotides not matched to a gene: 7. This CDR3 is CASSLEAGGRGNEQFF. CDR3 coding DNA: TGCGCCAGCAGCTTGGAAGCGGGCGGGAGGGGCAATGAGCAGTTCTTC.

At least ten counts were recorded for this clonotype. The rearrangement links TRBV20-1 to TRBJ1-1, with TRBD1 as a possible D gene (5 bases). From germline, CDR1 is DFQATT and CDR2 SNEGSKA (reference sequence). This CDR3 is built from 16 residues. V lost 4 bases and J lost 8, with 26 bases in between. The CDR3 here is CSAKLPGLLRGPEAFF. CDR3 DNA sequence: TGCAGTGCTAAGCTCCCGGGACTACTAAGGGGACCCGAAGCTTTCTTT.

The sample holds many counts of this clonotype. The rearrangement links TRBV15 to TRBJ2-2, with no clear D. CDR1 is LNHNV, CDR2 YYDKDF, per germline (reference sequence). Trimming pared 3 bases from V and 4 bases from J, leaving 3 bases between. This CDR3 is built from 12 residues. The CDR3 bases are TGTGCCACCAGCAGGACCACCGGGGAGCTGTTTTTT. Translating it yields CATSRTTGELFF.

In regard to this clonotype: With a much larger clone just one base away, this may be a read error. The chain employs TRBV20-1 and TRBJ2-7; the match to TRBD2 covers 8 bases. After removal of 4 bases from V and 4 bases from J, the junction contained 9 bases not matched to a gene. This CDR3 contains 14 residues. Germline lookup yields CDR1 DFQATT and CDR2 SNEGSKA (reference sequence). DNA for the CDR3: TGCAGTGCTACCCAGCGGGAGCGCTTATACGAGCAGTACTTC. Translating it yields CSATQRERLYEQYF.

In its sample, this clonotype was seen a few times. Here the CDR3 DNA reads TGTGCCAGCAGCTTGTCCAGTCGTCCGGGCGAGCAGTACGTC. This sequence encodes CASSLSSRPGEQYV. V and J are TRBV5-6 and TRBJ2-7, with D uncertain. Germline loops: CDR1 SGHDT, CDR2 YYEEEE. This CDR3 region has 14 residues. V was shortened by 1 base and J by 6 bases, with 14 bases between the two germline ends.

The chain employs TRBV6-4 and TRBJ1-5; D possibly corresponds to TRBD1 (6 bases). V lost 3 bases to trimming and J lost 6 bases, with 12 bases between them. This CDR3 is built from 14 residues. Per germline, CDR1 MRHNA and CDR2 SNTAGT. CDR3 amino acids: CASSETEDSQPQHF. CDR3 bases: TGTGCCAGCAGTGAGACTGAGGACAGTCAGCCCCAGCATTTT.